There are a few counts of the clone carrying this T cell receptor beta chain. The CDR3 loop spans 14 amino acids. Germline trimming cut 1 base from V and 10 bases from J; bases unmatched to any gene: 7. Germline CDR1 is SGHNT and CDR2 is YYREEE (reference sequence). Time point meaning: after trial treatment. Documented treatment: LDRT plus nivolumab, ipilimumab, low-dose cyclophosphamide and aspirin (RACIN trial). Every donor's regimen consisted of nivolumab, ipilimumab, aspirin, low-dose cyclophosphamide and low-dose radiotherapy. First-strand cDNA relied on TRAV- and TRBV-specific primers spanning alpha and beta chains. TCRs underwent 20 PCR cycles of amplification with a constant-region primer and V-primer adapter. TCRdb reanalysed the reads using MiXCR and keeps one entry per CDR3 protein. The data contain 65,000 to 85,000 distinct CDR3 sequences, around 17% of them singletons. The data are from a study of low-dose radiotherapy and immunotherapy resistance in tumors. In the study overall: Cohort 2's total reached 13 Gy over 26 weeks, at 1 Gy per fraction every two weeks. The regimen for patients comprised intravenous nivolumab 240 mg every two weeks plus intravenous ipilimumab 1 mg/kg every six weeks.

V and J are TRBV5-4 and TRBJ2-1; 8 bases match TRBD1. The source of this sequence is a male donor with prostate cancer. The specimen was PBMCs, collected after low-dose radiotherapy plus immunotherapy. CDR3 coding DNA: TGTGCCAGCAGCTTGAATCAGGGGGCAGGCGAGCAGTTCTTC. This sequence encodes CASSLNQGAGEQFF. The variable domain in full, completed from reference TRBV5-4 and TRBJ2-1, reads ETGVTQSPTHLIKTRGQQVTLRCSSQSGHNTVSWYQQALGQGPQFIFQYYREEENGRGNFPPRFSGLQFPNYSSELNVNALELDDSALYLCASSLNQGAGEQFFGPGTRLTVL.